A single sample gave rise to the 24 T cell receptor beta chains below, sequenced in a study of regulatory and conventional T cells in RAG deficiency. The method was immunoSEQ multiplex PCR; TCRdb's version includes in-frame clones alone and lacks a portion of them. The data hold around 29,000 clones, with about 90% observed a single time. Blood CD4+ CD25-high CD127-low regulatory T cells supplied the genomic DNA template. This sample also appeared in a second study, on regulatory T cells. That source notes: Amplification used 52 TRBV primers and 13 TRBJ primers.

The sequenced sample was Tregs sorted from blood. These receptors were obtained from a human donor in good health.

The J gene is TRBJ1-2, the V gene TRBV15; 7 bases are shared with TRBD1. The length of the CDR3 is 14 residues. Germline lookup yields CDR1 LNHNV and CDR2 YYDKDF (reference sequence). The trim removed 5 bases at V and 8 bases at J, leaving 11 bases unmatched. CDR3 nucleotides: TGTGCCACCAGCGGGGACAGCACGGCACGGGGCTACACCTTC. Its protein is CATSGDSTARGYTF.

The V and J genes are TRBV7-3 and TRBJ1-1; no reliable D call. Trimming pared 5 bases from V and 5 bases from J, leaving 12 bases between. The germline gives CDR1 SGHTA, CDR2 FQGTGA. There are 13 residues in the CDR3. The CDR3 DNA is TGTGCCAGCAGCCTATCCCCGGGGACTGAAGCTTTCTTT. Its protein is CASSLSPGTEAFF.

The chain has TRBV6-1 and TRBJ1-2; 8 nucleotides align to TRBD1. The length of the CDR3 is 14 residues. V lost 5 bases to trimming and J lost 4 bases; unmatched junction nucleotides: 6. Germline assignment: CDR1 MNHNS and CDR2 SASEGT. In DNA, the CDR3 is TGTGCCAGCAGTTCGGGGACAGGCGGCTATGGCTACACCTTC. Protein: CASSSGTGGYGYTF.

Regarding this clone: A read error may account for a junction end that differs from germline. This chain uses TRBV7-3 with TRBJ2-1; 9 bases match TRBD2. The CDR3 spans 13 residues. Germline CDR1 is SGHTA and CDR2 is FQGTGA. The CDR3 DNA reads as TGTGCCAGCAGCTTTACAGCCGGGACTAGCTTGATCTTC. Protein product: CASSFTAGTSLIF.

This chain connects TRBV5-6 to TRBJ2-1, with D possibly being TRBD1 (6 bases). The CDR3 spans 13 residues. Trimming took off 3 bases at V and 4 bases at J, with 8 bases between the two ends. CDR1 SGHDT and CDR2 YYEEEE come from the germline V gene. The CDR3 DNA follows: TGTGCCAGCAGCTCCGGGACATACAATGAGCAGTTCTTC. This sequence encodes CASSSGTYNEQFF.

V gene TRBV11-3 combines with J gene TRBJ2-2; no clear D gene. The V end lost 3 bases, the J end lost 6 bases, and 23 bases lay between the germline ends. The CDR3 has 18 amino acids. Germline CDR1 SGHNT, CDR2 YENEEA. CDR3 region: CASSFRSFEGKGAGELFF. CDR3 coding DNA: TGTGCCAGCAGCTTTAGGTCCTTTGAAGGGAAGGGTGCCGGGGAGCTGTTTTTT. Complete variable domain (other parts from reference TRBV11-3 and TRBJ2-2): EAGVVQSPRYKIIEKKQPVAFWCNPISGHNTLYWYLQNLGQGPELLIRYENEEAVDDSQLPKDRFSAERLKGVDSTLKIQPAELGDSAVYLCASSFRSFEGKGAGELFFGEGSRLTVL.

The CDR3 here is CASSFGGRVGNEQFF. The CDR3 DNA sequence: TGCGCCAGCAGCTTCGGGGGGCGCGTCGGAAATGAGCAGTTCTTC. The chain combines TRBV5-1 with TRBJ2-1; D perhaps matches TRBD2 (7 bases). From germline, CDR1 is SGHRS and CDR2 YFSETQ. The CDR3 contains 15 residues. Trimming removed 2 bases at V and 7 bases at J, with 16 bases between.

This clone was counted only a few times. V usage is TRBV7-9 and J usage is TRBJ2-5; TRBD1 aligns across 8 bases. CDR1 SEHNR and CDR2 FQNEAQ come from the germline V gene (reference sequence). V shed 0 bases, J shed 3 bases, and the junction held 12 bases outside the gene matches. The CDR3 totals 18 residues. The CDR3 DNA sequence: TGTGCCAGCAGCTTAGCGCTAGAACAGGGGGTCGGAAAAGAGACCCAGTACTTC. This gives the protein CASSLALEQGVGKETQYF. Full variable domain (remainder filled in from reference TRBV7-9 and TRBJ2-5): DTGVSQNPRHKITKRGQNVTFRCDPISEHNRLYWYRQTLGQGPEFLTYFQNEAQLEKSRLLSDRFSAERPKGSFSTLEIQRTEQGDSAMYLCASSLALEQGVGKETQYFGPGTRLLVL.

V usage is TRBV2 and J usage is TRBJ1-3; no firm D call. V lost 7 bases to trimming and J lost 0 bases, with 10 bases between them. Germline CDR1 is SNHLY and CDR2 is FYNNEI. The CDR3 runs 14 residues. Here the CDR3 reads CASNLDVSGNTIYF. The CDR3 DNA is TGTGCCAGCAACCTGGATGTCTCTGGAAACACCATATATTTT.

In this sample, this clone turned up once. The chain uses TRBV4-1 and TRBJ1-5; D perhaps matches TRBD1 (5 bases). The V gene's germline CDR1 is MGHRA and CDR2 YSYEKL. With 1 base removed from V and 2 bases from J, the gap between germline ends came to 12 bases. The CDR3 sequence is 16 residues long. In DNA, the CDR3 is TGCGCCAGCAGCCAAGTGATTTCGGGGGGCAATCAGCCCCAGCATTTT. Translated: CASSQVISGGNQPQHF.

In DNA, the CDR3 is TGTGCCAGCAGCTTGGAGGGCTCTGGGGCCAACGTCCTGACTTTC. This translates into CASSLEGSGANVLTF. The rearrangement joins TRBV5-8 to TRBJ2-6; unclear D gene. This CDR3 contains 15 residues. Deletions cut 0 bases from V and 0 bases from J, with 4 bases between. Germline V gene data show CDR1 as SGHTS and CDR2 as YDEGEE.

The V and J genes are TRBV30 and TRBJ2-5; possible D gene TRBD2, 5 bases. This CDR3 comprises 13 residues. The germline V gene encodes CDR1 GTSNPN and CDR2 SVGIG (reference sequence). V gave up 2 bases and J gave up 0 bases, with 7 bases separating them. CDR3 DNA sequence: TGTGCCTGGAGTTGGAGGAACCAAGAGACCCAGTACTTC. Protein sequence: CAWSWRNQETQYF.

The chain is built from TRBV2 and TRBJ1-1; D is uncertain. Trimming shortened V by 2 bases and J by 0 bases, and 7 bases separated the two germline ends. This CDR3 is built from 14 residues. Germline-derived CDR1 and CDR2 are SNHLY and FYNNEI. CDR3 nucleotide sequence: TGTGCCAGCAGTGAAAGTCGGATGAACACTGAAGCTTTCTTT. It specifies CASSESRMNTEAFF.

CDR3: CASSHYGTSGGTEQFF. The CDR3 nucleotides read TGTGCCAGCAGCCATTATGGAACCTCGGGGGGCACTGAGCAGTTCTTC. This sequence joins TRBV7-9 and TRBJ2-1; tentatively, D is TRBD2 (7 bases). Germline loops: CDR1 SEHNR, CDR2 FQNEAQ (reference sequence). The CDR3 loop spans 16 amino acids. V was shortened by 5 bases and J by 9 bases, with 23 bases between the two germline ends.

The CDR3 region is CASSQLPSGAMGEQFF. In DNA, the CDR3 is TGCGCCAGCAGCCAACTCCCTAGCGGGGCCATGGGTGAGCAGTTCTTC. The chain recombines TRBV4-1 with TRBJ2-1; TRBD2 agrees at 9 bases. Germline V CDR1 and CDR2: MGHRA, YSYEKL. This CDR3 is built from 16 residues. The junction had 11 bases not matched to a gene; V was cut back by 2 bases and J by 9 bases.

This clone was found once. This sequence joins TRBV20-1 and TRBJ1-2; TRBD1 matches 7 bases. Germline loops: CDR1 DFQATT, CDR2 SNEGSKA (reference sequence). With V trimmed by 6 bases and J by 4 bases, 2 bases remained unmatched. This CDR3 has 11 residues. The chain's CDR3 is CSAYRGYGYTF. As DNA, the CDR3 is TGCAGTGCCTACAGGGGCTATGGCTACACCTTC.

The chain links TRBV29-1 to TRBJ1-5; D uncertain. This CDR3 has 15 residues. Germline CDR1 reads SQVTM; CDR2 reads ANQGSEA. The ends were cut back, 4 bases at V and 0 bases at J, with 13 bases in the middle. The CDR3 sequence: CSVVVGGYSNQPQHF. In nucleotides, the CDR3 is TGCAGCGTTGTAGTGGGCGGATATAGCAATCAGCCCCAGCATTTT. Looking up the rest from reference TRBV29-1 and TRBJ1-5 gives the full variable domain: SAVISQKPSRDICQRGTSLTIQCQVDSQVTMMFWYRQQPGQSLTLIATANQGSEATYESGFVIDKFPISRPNLTFSTLTVSNMSPEDSSIYLCSVVVGGYSNQPQHFGDGTRLSIL.

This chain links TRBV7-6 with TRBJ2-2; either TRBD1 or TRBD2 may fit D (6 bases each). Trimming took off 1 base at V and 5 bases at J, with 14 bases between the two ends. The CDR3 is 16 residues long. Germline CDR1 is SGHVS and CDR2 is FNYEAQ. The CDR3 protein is CASSLETGAVTGELFF. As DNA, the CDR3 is TGTGCCAGCAGCTTAGAGACGGGGGCTGTGACCGGGGAGCTGTTTTTT.

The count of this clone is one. The CDR3 DNA reads TGTGCCAGCAGGTCTAGGATAATTGCGGGGCGGGCAGATACGCAGTATTTT. Its translation is CASRSRIIAGRADTQYF. The chain recombines TRBV7-9 with TRBJ2-3; a possible D gene is TRBD2 (6 bases). V was cut by 6 bases and J by 4 bases, with 23 bases left in between. CDR1 is SEHNR and CDR2 is FQNEAQ in the germline V gene (reference sequence). The CDR3 is 17 residues long. Filled out from reference TRBV7-9 and TRBJ2-3, the complete variable domain reads DTGVSQNPRHKITKRGQNVTFRCDPISEHNRLYWYRQTLGQGPEFLTYFQNEAQLEKSRLLSDRFSAERPKGSFSTLEIQRTEQGDSAMYLCASRSRIIAGRADTQYFGPGTRLTVL.

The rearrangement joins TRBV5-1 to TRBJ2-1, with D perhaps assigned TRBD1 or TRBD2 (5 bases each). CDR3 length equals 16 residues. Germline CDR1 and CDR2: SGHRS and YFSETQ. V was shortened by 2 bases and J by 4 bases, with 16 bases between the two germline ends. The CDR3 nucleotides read TGCGCCAGCAGCTTAGGGACCCACGGGCCTTACAATGAGCAGTTCTTC. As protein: CASSLGTHGPYNEQFF. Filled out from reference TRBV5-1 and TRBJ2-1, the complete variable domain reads KAGVTQTPRYLIKTRGQQVTLSCSPISGHRSVSWYQQTPGQGLQFLFEYFSETQRNKGNFPGRFSGRQFSNSRSEMNVSTLELGDSALYLCASSLGTHGPYNEQFFGPGTRLTVL.

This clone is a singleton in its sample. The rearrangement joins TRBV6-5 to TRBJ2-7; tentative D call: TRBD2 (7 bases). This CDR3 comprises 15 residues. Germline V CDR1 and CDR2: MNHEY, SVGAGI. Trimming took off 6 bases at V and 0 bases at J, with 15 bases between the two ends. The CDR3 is CASSRQGRGSYEQYF. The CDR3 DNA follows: TGTGCCAGCAGCCGCCAGGGGAGGGGCTCCTACGAGCAGTACTTC.

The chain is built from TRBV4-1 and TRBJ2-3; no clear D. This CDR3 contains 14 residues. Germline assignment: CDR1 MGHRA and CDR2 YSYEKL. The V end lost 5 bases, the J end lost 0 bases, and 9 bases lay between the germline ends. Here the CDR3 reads CASSSLESTDTQYF. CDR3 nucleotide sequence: TGCGCCAGCAGCTCGCTAGAGAGCACAGATACGCAGTATTTT.

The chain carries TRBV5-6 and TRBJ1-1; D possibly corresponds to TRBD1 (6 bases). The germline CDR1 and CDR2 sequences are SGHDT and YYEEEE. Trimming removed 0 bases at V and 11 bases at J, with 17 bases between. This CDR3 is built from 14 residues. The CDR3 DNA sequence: TGTGCCAGCAGCTTGGGGTTAACGACGGGGGCCGCTTTCTTT. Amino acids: CASSLGLTTGAAFF.

In DNA, the CDR3 is TGTGCCAGCAGCTTGGGTTTTGCTAATGAAAAACTGTTTTTT. Its translation: CASSLGFANEKLFF. V and J are TRBV5-4 and TRBJ1-4; D remains unclear. CDR1 and CDR2 from the germline V gene are SGHNT and YYREEE (reference sequence). V was pared by 0 bases and J by 3 bases, with 6 bases between. The CDR3 is 14 amino acids.